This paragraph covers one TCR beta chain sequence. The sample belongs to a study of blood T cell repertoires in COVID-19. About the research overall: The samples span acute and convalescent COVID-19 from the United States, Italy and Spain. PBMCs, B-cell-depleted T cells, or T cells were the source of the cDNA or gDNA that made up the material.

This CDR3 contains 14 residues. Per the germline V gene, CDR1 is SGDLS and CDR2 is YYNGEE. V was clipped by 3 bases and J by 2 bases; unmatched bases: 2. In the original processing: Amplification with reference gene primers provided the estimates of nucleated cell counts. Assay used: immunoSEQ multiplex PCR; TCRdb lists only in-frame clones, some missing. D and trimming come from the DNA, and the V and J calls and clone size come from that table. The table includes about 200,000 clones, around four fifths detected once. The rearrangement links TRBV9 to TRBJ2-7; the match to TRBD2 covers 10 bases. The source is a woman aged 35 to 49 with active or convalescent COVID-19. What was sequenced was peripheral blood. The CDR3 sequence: CASSGTSGAYEQYF. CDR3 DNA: TGTGCCAGCAGCGGGACTAGCGGAGCCTACGAGCAGTACTTC.